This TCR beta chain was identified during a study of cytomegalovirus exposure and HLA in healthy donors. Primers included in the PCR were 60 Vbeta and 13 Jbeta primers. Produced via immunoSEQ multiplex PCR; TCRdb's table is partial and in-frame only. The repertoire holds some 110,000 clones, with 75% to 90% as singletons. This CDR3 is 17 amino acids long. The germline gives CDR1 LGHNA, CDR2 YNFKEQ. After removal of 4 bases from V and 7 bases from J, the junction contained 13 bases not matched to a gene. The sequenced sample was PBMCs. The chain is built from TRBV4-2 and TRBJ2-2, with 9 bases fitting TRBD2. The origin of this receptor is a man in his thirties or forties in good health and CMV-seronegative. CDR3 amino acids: CASSPSGRGGENGELFF. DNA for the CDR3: TGTGCCAGCAGCCCGAGCGGGCGGGGGGGTGAAAACGGGGAGCTGTTTTTT.